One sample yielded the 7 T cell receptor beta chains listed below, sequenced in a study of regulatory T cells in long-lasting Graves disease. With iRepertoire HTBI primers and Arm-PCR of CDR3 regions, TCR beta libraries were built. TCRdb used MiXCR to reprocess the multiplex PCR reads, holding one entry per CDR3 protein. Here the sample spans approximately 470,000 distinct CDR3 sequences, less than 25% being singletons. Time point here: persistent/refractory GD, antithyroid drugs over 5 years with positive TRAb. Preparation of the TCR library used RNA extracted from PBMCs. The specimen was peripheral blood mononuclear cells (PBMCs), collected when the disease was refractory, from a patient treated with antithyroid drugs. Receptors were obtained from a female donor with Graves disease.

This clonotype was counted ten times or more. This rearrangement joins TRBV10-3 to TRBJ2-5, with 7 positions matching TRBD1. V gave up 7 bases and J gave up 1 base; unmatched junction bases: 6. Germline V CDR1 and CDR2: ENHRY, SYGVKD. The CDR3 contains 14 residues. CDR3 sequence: CAIITGQPQETQYF. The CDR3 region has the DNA TGTGCCATCATAACGGGACAGCCCCAAGAGACCCAGTACTTC.

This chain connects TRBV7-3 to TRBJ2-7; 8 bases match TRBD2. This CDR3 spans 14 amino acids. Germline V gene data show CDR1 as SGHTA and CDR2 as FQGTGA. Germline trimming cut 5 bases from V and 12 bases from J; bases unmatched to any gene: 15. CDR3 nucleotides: TGTGCCAGCAGCCCAGCGGGAGAATACGACCTTCGGTACTTC. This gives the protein CASSPAGEYDLRYF.

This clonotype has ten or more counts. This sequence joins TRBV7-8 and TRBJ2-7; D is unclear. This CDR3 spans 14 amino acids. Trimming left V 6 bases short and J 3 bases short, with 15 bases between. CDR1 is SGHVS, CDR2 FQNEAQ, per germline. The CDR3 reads CASRLGHSSYEQYF. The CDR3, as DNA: TGTGCCAGCAGACTGGGCCACTCCAGCTACGAGCAGTACTTC.

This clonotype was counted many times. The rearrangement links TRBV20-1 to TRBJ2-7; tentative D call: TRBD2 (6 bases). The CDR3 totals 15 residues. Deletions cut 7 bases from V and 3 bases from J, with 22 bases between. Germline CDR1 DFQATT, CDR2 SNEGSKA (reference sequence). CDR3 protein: CSVTLTGRPDYEQYF. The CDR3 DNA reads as TGCAGTGTCACACTAACCGGGAGACCCGACTACGAGCAGTACTTC.

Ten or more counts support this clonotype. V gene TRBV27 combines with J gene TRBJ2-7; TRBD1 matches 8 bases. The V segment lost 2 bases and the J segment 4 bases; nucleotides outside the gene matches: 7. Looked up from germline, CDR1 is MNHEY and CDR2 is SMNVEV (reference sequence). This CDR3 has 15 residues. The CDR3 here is CASSLARTGKYEQYF. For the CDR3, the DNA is TGTGCCAGCAGTTTAGCCCGGACAGGGAAATACGAGCAGTACTTC.

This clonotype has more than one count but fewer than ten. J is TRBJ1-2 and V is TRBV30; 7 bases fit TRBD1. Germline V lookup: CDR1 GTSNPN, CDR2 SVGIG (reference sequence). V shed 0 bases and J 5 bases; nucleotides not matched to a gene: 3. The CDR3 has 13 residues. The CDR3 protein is CAWSVGTDYGYTF. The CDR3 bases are TGTGCCTGGAGTGTTGGGACAGATTATGGCTACACCTTC.

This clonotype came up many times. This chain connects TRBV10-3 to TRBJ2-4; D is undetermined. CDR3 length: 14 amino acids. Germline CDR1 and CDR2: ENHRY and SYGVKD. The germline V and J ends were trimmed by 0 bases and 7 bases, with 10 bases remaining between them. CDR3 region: CAISESVSTNIQYF. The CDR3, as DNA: TGTGCCATCAGTGAGTCCGTATCCACGAACATTCAGTACTTC.